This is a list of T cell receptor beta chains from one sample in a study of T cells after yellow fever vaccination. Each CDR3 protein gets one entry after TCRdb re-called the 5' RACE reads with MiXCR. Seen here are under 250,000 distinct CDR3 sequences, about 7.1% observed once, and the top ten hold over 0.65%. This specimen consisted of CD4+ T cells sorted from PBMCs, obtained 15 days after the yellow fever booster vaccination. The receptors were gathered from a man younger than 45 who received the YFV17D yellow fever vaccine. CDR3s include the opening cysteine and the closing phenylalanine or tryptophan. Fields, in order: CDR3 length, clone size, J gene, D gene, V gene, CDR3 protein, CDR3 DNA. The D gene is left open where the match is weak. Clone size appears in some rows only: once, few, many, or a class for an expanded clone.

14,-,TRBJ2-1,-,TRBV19,CASSVGRTYNEQFF,TGTGCCAGTAGTGTGGGAAGGACCTACAATGAGCAGTTCTTC
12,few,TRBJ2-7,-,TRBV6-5,CASSQDSYEQYF,TGTGCCAGCAGTCAGGACAGCTACGAGCAGTACTTC
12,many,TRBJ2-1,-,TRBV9,CASSVGAYEQFF,TGTGCCAGCAGCGTAGGGGCCTATGAGCAGTTCTTC
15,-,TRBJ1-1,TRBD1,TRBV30,CAWSGPGTGDTEAFF,TGTGCCTGGAGTGGGCCCGGGACAGGGGACACTGAAGCTTTCTTT
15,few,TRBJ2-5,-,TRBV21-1,CASSKVSQGGGTQYF,TGTGCCAGCAGCAAAGTTTCACAGGGTGGTGGGACCCAGTACTTC
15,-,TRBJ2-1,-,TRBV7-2,CASSLGAGSYNEQFF,TGTGCCAGCAGCTTAGGGGCTGGCTCCTACAATGAGCAGTTCTTC
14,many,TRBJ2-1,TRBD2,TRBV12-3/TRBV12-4,CASSGTRAASEQFF,TGTGCCAGCAGTGGGACTAGGGCTGCCAGTGAGCAGTTCTTC
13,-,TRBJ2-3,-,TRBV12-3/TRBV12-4,CASSPPAVDTQYF,TGTGCCAGCAGTCCACCGGCCGTAGATACGCAGTATTTT
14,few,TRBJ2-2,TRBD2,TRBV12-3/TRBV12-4,CASRGTTNTGELFF,TGTGCCAGCAGGGGGACTACGAACACCGGGGAGCTGTTTTTT
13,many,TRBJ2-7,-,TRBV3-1,CASSQGNSYEQYF,TGTGCCAGCAGCCAAGGGAATTCCTACGAGCAGTACTTC
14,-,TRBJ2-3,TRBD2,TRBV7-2,CASSPLGLVDTQYF,TGTGCCAGCAGCCCGCTGGGACTAGTGGATACGCAGTATTTT
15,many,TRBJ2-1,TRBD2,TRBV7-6,CASSLGSGGYNEQFF,TGTGCCAGCAGCTTAGGGAGCGGGGGATACAATGAGCAGTTCTTC
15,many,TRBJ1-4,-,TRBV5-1,CASSPEGSRDEKLFF,TGCGCCAGCAGCCCGGAGGGTTCGAGGGACGAAAAACTGTTTTTT
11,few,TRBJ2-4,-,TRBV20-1,CSGHGGDIQYF,TGCAGTGGCCATGGGGGCGACATTCAGTACTTC
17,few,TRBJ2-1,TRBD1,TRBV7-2,CASSFGVLPGQGNEQFF,TGTGCCAGCAGCTTTGGGGTTCTACCGGGACAGGGCAATGAGCAGTTCTTC
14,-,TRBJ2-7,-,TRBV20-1,CSAPSLGGIYEQYF,TGCAGTGCTCCTTCCCTAGGGGGGATCTACGAGCAGTACTTC
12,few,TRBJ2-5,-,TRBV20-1,CSARELNGQMNF,TGCAGTGCTAGAGAGCTGAACGGGCAAATGAACTTC
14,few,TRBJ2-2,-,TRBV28,CASTLRDFTGELFF,TGTGCCAGCACCCTCCGGGACTTCACCGGGGAGCTGTTTTTT
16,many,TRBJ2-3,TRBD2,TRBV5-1,CASSEGTSGFRDTQYF,TGCGCCAGCAGCGAAGGGACTAGCGGGTTCAGAGATACGCAGTATTTT
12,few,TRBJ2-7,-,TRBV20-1,CSARRDSYEQYF,TGCAGTGCTCGCAGGGATTCCTACGAGCAGTACTTC
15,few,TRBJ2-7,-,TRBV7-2,CASSPQSLGFHEQYF,TGTGCCAGCAGCCCGCAGAGCTTAGGTTTCCACGAGCAGTACTTC
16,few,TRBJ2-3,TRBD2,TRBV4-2,CASSKPLAGGGDTQYF,TGTGCCAGCAGCAAGCCCCTTGCGGGAGGAGGAGATACGCAGTATTTT
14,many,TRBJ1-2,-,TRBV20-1,CSPPAGGTIYGYTF,TGCAGTCCCCCGGCGGGGGGGACCATCTATGGCTACACCTTC
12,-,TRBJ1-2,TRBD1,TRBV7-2,CASSSDRVVYTF,TGTGCCAGCAGCTCCGACAGGGTCGTCTACACCTTC
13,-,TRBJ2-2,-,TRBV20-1,CSARPLRGGELFF,TGCAGTGCTAGACCTCTCCGGGGAGGGGAGCTGTTTTTT
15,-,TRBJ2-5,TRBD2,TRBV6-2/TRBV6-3,CASSGLAGVQETQYF,TGTGCCAGCAGTGGACTGGCGGGAGTTCAAGAGACCCAGTACTTC
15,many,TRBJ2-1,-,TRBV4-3,CASSQTPWSYNEQFF,TGCGCCAGCAGCCAGACTCCCTGGAGCTACAATGAGCAGTTCTTC
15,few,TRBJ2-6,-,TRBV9,CASSVVGTGANVLTF,TGTGCCAGCAGCGTAGTCGGGACTGGGGCCAACGTCCTGACTTTC
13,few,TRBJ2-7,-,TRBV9,CASSVDGGYEQYF,TGTGCCAGCAGCGTCGACGGCGGATACGAGCAGTACTTC
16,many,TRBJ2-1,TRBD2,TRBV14,CASSQDRLAGNNEQFF,TGTGCCAGCAGCCAAGATCGACTAGCGGGGAACAATGAGCAGTTCTTC
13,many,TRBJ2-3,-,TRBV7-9,CASSVGSRDTQYF,TGTGCCAGCAGTGTCGGATCTAGGGATACGCAGTATTTT
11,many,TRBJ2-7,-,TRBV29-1,CSVEAPYEQYF,TGCAGCGTTGAAGCACCCTACGAGCAGTACTTC
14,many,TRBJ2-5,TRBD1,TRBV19,CASSKTGDGETQYF,TGTGCCAGTAGTAAGACAGGGGACGGGGAGACCCAGTACTTC
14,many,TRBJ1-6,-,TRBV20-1,CSARVGSYDSPLHF,TGCAGTGCTAGAGTGGGTAGCTACGATTCACCCCTCCACTTT
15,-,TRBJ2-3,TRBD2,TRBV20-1,CSAFRLADSTDTQYF,TGCAGTGCTTTTCGACTAGCGGATAGCACAGATACGCAGTATTTT
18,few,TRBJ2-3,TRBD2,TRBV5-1,CASRPTQTGLESTDTQYF,TGCGCCAGCAGACCCACCCAAACTGGACTAGAAAGCACAGATACGCAGTATTTT
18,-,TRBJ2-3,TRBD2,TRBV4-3,CASSRGARVSGGTDTQYF,TGCGCCAGCAGCCGGGGGGCGAGGGTTAGCGGGGGCACAGATACGCAGTATTTT
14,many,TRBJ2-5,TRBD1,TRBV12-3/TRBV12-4,CASGDMDRGKTQYF,TGTGCCAGCGGCGACATGGACAGGGGGAAGACCCAGTACTTC
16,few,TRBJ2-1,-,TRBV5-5,CASSFQSLSGANEQFF,TGTGCCAGCAGCTTCCAATCCCTATCGGGCGCGAATGAGCAGTTCTTC
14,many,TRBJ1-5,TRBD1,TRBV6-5,CASSTGGGNQPQHF,TGTGCCAGCAGCACAGGGGGTGGCAATCAGCCCCAGCATTTT
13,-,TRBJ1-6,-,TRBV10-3,CAISEISDSPLHF,TGTGCCATCAGTGAGATCAGCGATTCACCCCTCCACTTT